The T cell receptor (beta chain) under discussion was sequenced for a study of a mutant IDH1 vaccine in newly diagnosed glioma. On the study more broadly: Treated patients, averaging about 40 years, were around 60% male and around 40% female. It was radiotherapy, temozolomide, or both that patients received previously, with most receiving both. Regarding the study as a whole: Immune responses arising from the vaccine appeared in more than 90% of patients.

The germline gives CDR1 SGHVS, CDR2 FQNEAQ. The CDR3 consists of 13 residues. Trimming removed 5 bases from V and 9 bases from J, with 14 bases in between. Remarks on this clone: Its antigen remains unidentified.

Documented time point: baseline, week 1 (first vaccination visit). The treatment here: pre-vaccination baseline after standard-of-care therapy. Diagnosis in the donors showed new WHO grade 3 or 4 astrocytomas that were IDH1-mutant and ATRX-lost. Sequenced by immunoSEQ multiplex PCR; TCRdb stores in-frame clones only, minus some. This table has about 66,000 clones, about 86% appearing once. The origin of this receptor is a man aged 30 to 45 with glioma. The rearrangement joins TRBV7-8 to TRBJ2-1; no reliable D call. Source: PBMCs, taken from a glioma patient treated with radiotherapy, temozolomide or both. The DNA for the CDR3 is TGTGCCAGCAGCACGCAAGGTGGTCTTGAGCAGTTCTTC. Translating it yields CASSTQGGLEQFF.